The 20 T cell receptor beta chains presented below share a single source sample, sequenced in a study of blood T cells in healthy people across ages (dated by TCRdb to 2015 to 2017). To prepare the library, 5' RACE was applied. Instrument on record: Illumina HiSeq 2500. A second PCR of about 6 to 11 cycles was run with a J-beta primer mix and a sample-barcoded 5' primer. Starting from the raw public reads, TCRdb applied fastp trimming at Q25, assembled clones with MiXCR and retained in-frame beta chains. Rows are combined by CDR3 protein, so each entry shows the most common genes and DNA. For this sample there are about 570,000 distinct CDR3 sequences; 25% to 35% appear just once. Approximately 3.3% of the sample is held by the ten biggest clonotypes. The same data also contributed to another study, on T cells of mothers and their children.

The specimen sequenced was blood. These receptors originate from a boy between 2 and 10 years old in good health.

This clonotype was observed a handful of times. V gene TRBV6-5 combines with J gene TRBJ2-1, with 11 bases matching TRBD2. The length of the CDR3 is 19 residues. Germline V gene sequence: CDR1 MNHEY, CDR2 SVGAGI. After removal of 2 bases from V and 4 bases from J, the junction contained 13 bases not matched to a gene. The CDR3 region has the DNA TGTGCCAGCAGTTACCCTAGCGGGGGGCCCCCATCCCGATACAATGAGCAGTTCTTC. It yields the protein CASSYPSGGPPSRYNEQFF.

J is TRBJ2-3 and V is TRBV5-1; either TRBD1 or TRBD2 may fit D (5 bases each). CDR3 length equals 15 residues. Germline values: CDR1 SGHRS, CDR2 YFSETQ. V lost 0 bases and J 6 bases, leaving 14 bases between the germline ends. The CDR3 region has the DNA TGCGCCAGCAGCTTGGAGGGGACCCACGGGGATACGCAGTATTTT. Encoded protein: CASSLEGTHGDTQYF.

This clonotype showed up just a few times. The V call is TRBV30, the J call TRBJ2-5; 7 bases are a match to TRBD2. V was pared by 4 bases and J by 7 bases, with 3 bases of the junction left unmatched. Germline CDR1 reads GTSNPN; CDR2 reads SVGIG (reference sequence). The CDR3 contains 11 residues. Here the CDR3 DNA reads TGTGCCTGGACTAGCGGAGGGACCCAGTACTTC. Residues: CAWTSGGTQYF. Full variable domain (rest looked up from reference TRBV30 and TRBJ2-5): SQTIHQWPATLVQPVGSPLSLECTVEGTSNPNLYWYRQAAGRGLQLLFYSVGIGQISSEVPQNLSASRPQDRQFILSSKKLLLSDSGFYLCAWTSGGTQYFGPGTRLLVL.

This clonotype was seen only a few times. The chain recombines TRBV11-1 with TRBJ2-5, with 7 bases identical to TRBD2. The J call is in doubt because the DNA end fits TRBJ2-1 better. The germline V gene encodes CDR1 SGHAT and CDR2 FQDESV (reference sequence). This CDR3 contains 21 residues. The CDR3 nucleotides are TGTGCCAGCAGCTCCCAAAACCCCCGACTAGCACCAAGACGGGCTAACAATGAGCAGTTCTTC. Its translation: CASSSQNPRLAPRRANNEQFF.

This clonotype appeared a few times. The chain has TRBV7-6 and TRBJ2-2; 10 bases agree with TRBD2. This CDR3 comprises 16 residues. V shed 1 base, J shed 1 base, and the junction held 0 bases outside the gene matches. Germline CDR1 reads SGHVS; CDR2 reads FNYEAQ. The CDR3 DNA reads TGTGCCAGCAGCTTAGGACTAGCGGGGAACACCGGGGAGCTGTTTTTT. Its translation is CASSLGLAGNTGELFF.

The V gene is TRBV19, the J gene TRBJ2-3; 7 bases agree with TRBD2. Germline loops: CDR1 LNHDA, CDR2 SQIVND (reference sequence). The CDR3 extends over 16 amino acids. J lost 0 bases, V lost 6 bases, and 9 bases had no gene match. In DNA, the CDR3 is TGTGCCAGTAGAAATTTTCGGGAGGCGAGCACAGATACGCAGTATTTT. Its protein is CASRNFREASTDTQYF.

This clonotype was found a few times. The CDR3 DNA sequence: TGTGCCAGCAGTGCAACCCCGGACAGGGAAGCTTTCTTT. It yields the protein CASSATPDREAFF. The rearrangement joins TRBV6-1 to TRBJ1-1; 7 bases line up with TRBD1. The CDR3 extends over 13 amino acids. Germline V CDR1 and CDR2: MNHNS, SASEGT. With 4 bases clipped from V and 8 bases from J, the junction kept 7 bases outside the gene matches.

This clonotype appeared a few times. V gene TRBV4-3 combines with J gene TRBJ2-7; tentatively, D is TRBD1 (5 bases). Germline lookup yields CDR1 LGHNA and CDR2 YSLEER. The CDR3 runs to 14 residues. The ends were cut back, 2 bases at V and 2 bases at J, with 10 bases in the middle. The CDR3 spells CASSQLRGTYEQYF. CDR3 nucleotide sequence: TGCGCCAGCAGCCAACTTAGGGGCACCTACGAGCAGTACTTC.

The chain couples TRBV6-4 to TRBJ1-1, with TRBD1 as a possible D gene (5 bases). Between the trimmed V and J ends, which lost 0 bases and 4 bases, there was a span of 12 bases. Per germline, CDR1 MRHNA and CDR2 SNTAGT. There are 15 residues in the CDR3. The CDR3 region is CASSDSRVGGTEAFF. CDR3 DNA: TGTGCCAGCAGTGACTCCAGGGTGGGTGGCACTGAAGCTTTCTTT.

This clonotype has only a few counts. The chain uses TRBV19 and TRBJ2-7, with a possible D match to TRBD2 (7 bases). Judging by the DNA end, TRBJ2-1 fits better; the J call may be wrong. Per germline, CDR1 LNHDA and CDR2 SQIVND (reference sequence). This CDR3 spans 14 amino acids. CDR3 in amino acids: CASSGGGLYNEQFF. The CDR3, as DNA: TGTGCCAGTAGTGGGGGGGGCCTCTACAATGAGCAGTTCTTC.

This chain connects TRBV6-2 or TRBV6-3 to TRBJ1-5, with a weak D call TRBD1 (5 bases). Germline-derived CDR1 and CDR2 are MNHEY and SVGEGT. The CDR3 spans 14 residues. Trimming removed 4 bases from V and 4 bases from J, with 11 bases in between. The CDR3 coding sequence is TGTGCCAGCAGTTTTTTGGGACCAAATCAGCCCCAGCATTTT. Translated, it gives CASSFLGPNQPQHF.

This clonotype was found a few times. This chain links TRBV7-9 with TRBJ1-1; tentative D call: TRBD1 (5 bases). Germline CDR1 reads SEHNR; CDR2 reads FQNEAQ (reference sequence). V lost 2 bases, J lost 1 base, and 11 bases lay in between. The CDR3 sequence is 15 residues long. This chain's CDR3 is CASSLFGGTNTEAFF. As DNA, the CDR3 is TGTGCCAGCAGCTTATTTGGGGGGACGAACACTGAAGCTTTCTTT.

This rearrangement joins TRBV7-2 to TRBJ2-5; D is perhaps TRBD1 (6 bases). The DNA matches TRBJ2-7 better at its end, which makes the J call doubtful. Germline-derived CDR1 and CDR2 are SGHTA and FQGNSA. The CDR3 is 15 residues long. The CDR3 DNA reads TGTGCCAGCAGCCAAGACAGGTCCTACTCCTACGAGCAGTACTTC. Its protein product is CASSQDRSYSYEQYF.

This clonotype was detected once. CDR3 coding DNA: TGTGCCAGCATCGGAATTTACAATGAGCAGTTCTTC. It is translated as CASIGIYNEQFF. The genes are TRBV27 and TRBJ2-1; D not resolved. CDR3 size: 12 residues. The germline V and J ends were trimmed by 7 bases and 4 bases, with 8 bases remaining between them. The V gene's germline CDR1 is MNHEY and CDR2 SMNVEV (reference sequence).

This clonotype was seen only a few times. The chain combines TRBV29-1 with TRBJ2-1; 13 bases align to TRBD2. There are 16 residues in the CDR3. Unmatched junction bases numbered 3, after V lost 0 bases and J lost 4 bases. Germline CDR1 is SQVTM and CDR2 is ANQGSEA. CDR3 in DNA: TGCAGCGTTGAAGAAAGGACTAGCGGGAGTTACAATGAGCAGTTCTTC. Amino acids: CSVEERTSGSYNEQFF.

This clonotype was seen a few times. This chain links TRBV25-1 with TRBJ2-7, with 9 bases lining up with TRBD2. Germline V gene sequence: CDR1 MGHDK, CDR2 SYGVNS. The CDR3 consists of 15 residues. J lost 3 bases, V lost 3 bases, and 6 bases had no gene match. CDR3 nucleotides: TGTGCCAGCAGTGATTCGCTAGCGGGGATCTACGAGCAGTACTTC. Amino acids: CASSDSLAGIYEQYF.

The genes are TRBV6-6 and TRBJ2-5; the D is unclear. V lost 0 bases, J lost 3 bases, and 8 bases lay in between. Germline-derived CDR1 and CDR2 are MNHNY and SVGAGI (reference sequence). CDR3 size: 14 residues. CDR3 amino acids: CASSYSAAEETQYF. CDR3 nucleotides: TGTGCCAGCAGTTACTCGGCGGCCGAAGAGACCCAGTACTTC.

This clonotype was detected only a few times. The rearrangement joins TRBV10-3 to TRBJ2-7; D unresolved. V was cut by 0 bases and J by 3 bases, with 15 bases left in between. The CDR3 sequence is 16 residues long. CDR1 is ENHRY and CDR2 is SYGVKD in the germline V gene. The CDR3 is CAISESPDPKNYEQYF. In DNA form, the CDR3 reads TGTGCCATCAGTGAGTCGCCCGATCCTAAAAACTACGAGCAGTACTTC.

Only a few counts were recorded for this clonotype. The genes are TRBV12-5 and TRBJ2-3, with D unresolved. Trimming left V 5 bases short and J 6 bases short, with 6 bases between. Germline V CDR1 and CDR2: LGHNT, FRNRAP. The CDR3 is 11 residues long. The CDR3 bases are TGTGCTAGTGGTCAAGGGGATACGCAGTATTTT. The encoded protein is CASGQGDTQYF.

The chain recombines TRBV6-5 with TRBJ2-1; 8 nucleotides match TRBD1. The trim removed 5 bases at V and 5 bases at J, leaving 8 bases unmatched. This CDR3 is 15 amino acids long. From germline, CDR1 is MNHEY and CDR2 SVGAGI. The CDR3 loop is CASSNDRGRDNEQFF. The CDR3, as DNA: TGTGCCAGCAGTAACGACAGGGGTCGGGACAATGAGCAGTTCTTC.